This T cell receptor (beta chain) was found in a study of cytomegalovirus exposure and HLA in healthy donors. As for this clone: Its antigen remains unidentified.

Per germline, CDR1 MNHEY and CDR2 SVGAGI. The CDR3 is made up of 13 amino acids. V shed 0 bases and J shed 6 bases, with 9 bases lying between them. Overall study findings and caveats: Later analysis identified several of the most significant clusters that appeared linked to common viral pathogens.

Vbeta (60) and Jbeta (13) primers were used in the PCR. As handled by the study authors: Per a later analysis, the number of unique TCR beta chains was 75 million to 90 million, of which roughly 11 million were shared. Clones were read by immunoSEQ multiplex PCR, and TCRdb kept only the in-frame ones, dropping some. V, J and clone size were drawn from that table, and D and trimming were deduced from the DNA. This sample has some 220,000 clones, with almost 85% found just once. V is TRBV6-5 and J is TRBJ2-7, with D perhaps matching TRBD1 (6 bases). The source of this sequence is a woman aged 40 to 49 in good health and CMV-seronegative. The sequenced sample was PBMCs. The CDR3 bases are TGTGCCAGCAGTTACTCACCCAGGGGCGAGCAGTACTTC. Protein sequence: CASSYSPRGEQYF.